This T cell receptor beta chain was retrieved from a study of shared clonotypes between healthy human individuals. About this clone itself: Its antigen is not identified.

In the study's own analysis: Without quality scores, immunoSEQ junctional reads could not be filtered like full-length reads. Produced via immunoSEQ multiplex PCR; TCRdb's table is partial and in-frame only. Clonal size and the V and J genes are those of that table, whereas D and trimming came from the DNA. The sample records about 1.5 million clones, approximately 98% being singletons. Study-wide points: Few donors restricted represented genetic and exposure-history diversity. Memory subsets generally showed smaller estimated richness than naive subsets did.

V lost 2 bases and J lost 5, with 10 bases in between. The CDR3 loop spans 13 amino acids. The germline gives CDR1 SGHNT, CDR2 YYREEE (reference sequence). Splitting the CD4+ cells yielded a CD45RA+ naive subset and a CD45RA-negative memory subset. The chain recombines TRBV5-4 with TRBJ2-5; tentatively, D is TRBD1 or TRBD2 (5 bases each). The sequenced sample consisted of naive CD4+ T cells sorted from blood. Subset reported: CD45RA+ positively selected. The TCR sequence derives from a man between 25 and 39 years old in good health. CDR3 in amino acids: CASSFSGTETQYF. In nucleotides, the CDR3 is TGTGCCAGCAGCTTTTCAGGGACGGAGACCCAGTACTTC.